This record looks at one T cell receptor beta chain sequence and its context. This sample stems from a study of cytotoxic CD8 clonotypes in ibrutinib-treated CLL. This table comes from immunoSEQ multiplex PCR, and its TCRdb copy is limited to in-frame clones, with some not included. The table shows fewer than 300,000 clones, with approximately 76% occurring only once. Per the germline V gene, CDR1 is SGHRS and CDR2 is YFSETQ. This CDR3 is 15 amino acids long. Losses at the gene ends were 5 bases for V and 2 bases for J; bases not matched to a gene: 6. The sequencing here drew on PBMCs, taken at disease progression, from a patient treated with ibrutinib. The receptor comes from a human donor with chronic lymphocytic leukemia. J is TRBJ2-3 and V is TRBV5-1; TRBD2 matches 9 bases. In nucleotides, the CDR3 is TGCGCCAGCAGAACCGGACTAGCGTTCACAGATACGCAGTATTTT. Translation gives CASRTGLAFTDTQYF. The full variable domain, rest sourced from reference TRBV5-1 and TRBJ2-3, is KAGVTQTPRYLIKTRGQQVTLSCSPISGHRSVSWYQQTPGQGLQFLFEYFSETQRNKGNFPGRFSGRQFSNSRSEMNVSTLELGDSALYLCASRTGLAFTDTQYFGPGTRLTVL.